This entry features one T cell receptor (beta chain) sequence. These data are taken from a study of blood T cell repertoires in COVID-19. Trimming cost V 2 bases and J 6 bases, with 15 bases left between them. This CDR3 is built from 15 residues. Germline CDR1 is SGHRS and CDR2 is YFSETQ. Produced via immunoSEQ multiplex PCR; TCRdb's table is partial and in-frame only. Of some 130,000 clones listed, more than 75% are singletons. The source of this sequence is a man aged 45-65 years with active COVID-19. The chain has TRBV5-1 and TRBJ2-1; TRBD1 is a possible D gene (5 bases). The specimen was peripheral blood. The CDR3 protein is CASSFGQGLLNEQFF. The CDR3 DNA sequence: TGCGCCAGCAGCTTTGGGCAGGGCCTTCTCAATGAGCAGTTCTTC.